What follows are 22 T cell receptor beta chains derived from one specimen sequenced in a study of cytomegalovirus exposure and HLA in healthy donors. PCR primers comprised 60 Vbeta and 13 Jbeta primers. Data came from immunoSEQ multiplex PCR; TCRdb stores just in-frame clones and leaves some out. Among 100,000 to 120,000 clones listed, nearly 80% were seen once. Sequencing was done on a sample of PBMCs. All receptors come from a man aged 30-40 years in good health and CMV-seronegative.

This clone was found a few times. This sequence joins TRBV7-6 and TRBJ2-3; 7 positions agree with TRBD1. The V segment lost 6 bases and the J segment 0 bases; nucleotides outside the gene matches: 9. CDR1 and CDR2 (germline): SGHVS, FNYEAQ. The CDR3 consists of 16 residues. This CDR3 is CASRGPGTESTDTQYF. The CDR3 bases are TGTGCCAGCAGGGGTCCCGGGACAGAGAGCACAGATACGCAGTATTTT.

This clone was detected a few times. V gene TRBV11-2 combines with J gene TRBJ1-2; possibly TRBD1 for D (5 bases). CDR3 length: 16 amino acids. Germline CDR1 reads SGHAT; CDR2 reads FQNNGV. Trimming pared 2 bases from V and 2 bases from J, leaving 15 bases between. The CDR3 here is CASSLILPRGNYGYTF. In DNA form, the CDR3 reads TGTGCCAGCAGCTTAATACTCCCTAGGGGAAACTATGGCTACACCTTC.

This sequence joins TRBV14 and TRBJ1-1; no firm D call. The germline V and J ends were trimmed by 5 bases and 0 bases, with 4 bases remaining between them. This CDR3 is 12 amino acids long. CDR1 and CDR2 (germline): SGHDN, FVKESK. The CDR3 is CASSAVNTEAFF. DNA of the CDR3: TGTGCCAGCAGCGCGGTGAACACTGAAGCTTTCTTT.

This clone appeared once. This rearrangement joins TRBV4-1 to TRBJ1-6, with D unresolved. V shed 0 bases and J shed 7 bases, with 10 bases lying between them. Germline assignment: CDR1 MGHRA and CDR2 YSYEKL. The CDR3 covers 15 residues. The CDR3, as DNA: TGCGCCAGCAGCCAAGATTCAGGCGGGAATTCACCCCTCCACTTT. Translated: CASSQDSGGNSPLHF.

The gene calls are TRBV7-2 and TRBJ1-3, with D tentatively TRBD1 (6 bases). The CDR3 has 14 residues. CDR1 is SGHTA, CDR2 FQGNSA, per germline. Trimming stripped 5 bases from V and 0 bases from J, with 8 bases between. The CDR3 sequence: CASSQQGSGNTIYF. CDR3 sequence (DNA): TGTGCCAGCAGCCAACAGGGCTCTGGAAACACCATATATTTT.

The chain uses TRBV10-3 and TRBJ2-7; the D is unclear. Deletions cut 6 bases from V and 0 bases from J, with 18 bases between. There are 16 residues in the CDR3. Per germline, CDR1 ENHRY and CDR2 SYGVKD. CDR3 region: CAIRKTEVSLSYEQYF. In DNA, the CDR3 is TGTGCCATCAGGAAAACTGAGGTCTCCCTCTCCTACGAGCAGTACTTC.

J is TRBJ2-7 and V is TRBV11-2; possible D gene TRBD1, 5 bases. From germline, CDR1 is SGHAT and CDR2 FQNNGV. The V gene lost 2 bases and the J gene lost 5 bases, with 13 bases spanning the gap. This CDR3 contains 14 residues. The CDR3 protein is CASSLRQGIDEQYF. DNA of the CDR3: TGTGCCAGCAGCTTACGGCAGGGTATCGACGAGCAGTACTTC. Together with reference TRBV11-2 and TRBJ2-7, the CDR3 gives the full variable domain: EAGVAQSPRYKIIEKRQSVAFWCNPISGHATLYWYQQILGQGPKLLIQFQNNGVVDDSQLPKDRFSAERLKGVDSTLKIQPAKLEDSAVYLCASSLRQGIDEQYFGPGTRLTVT.

About this clone: Other DNA sequences from this sample encode an identical CDR3 as well. This rearrangement joins TRBV6-1 to TRBJ2-5; 11 bases fit TRBD2. The length of the CDR3 is 15 residues. Germline CDR1 is MNHNS and CDR2 is SASEGT. V shed 2 bases, J shed 1 base, and the junction held 0 bases outside the gene matches. The CDR3, as DNA: TGTGCCAGCAGTGAACTAGCGGGGGGCCAAGAGACCCAGTACTTC. Encoded protein: CASSELAGGQETQYF.

The chain recombines TRBV25-1 with TRBJ1-4; 10 nucleotides align to TRBD1. V shed 1 base and J 8 bases; nucleotides not matched to a gene: 7. Germline CDR1 and CDR2: MGHDK and SYGVNS. The CDR3 loop spans 16 amino acids. DNA for the CDR3: TGTGCCAGCAGTGAATGGGCGGGACAGGGGAAGGAAAAACTGTTTTTT. Its protein product is CASSEWAGQGKEKLFF.

Details on this clone: At one of its ends the junction is not consistent with the germline gene, which may arise from a read error. The chain employs TRBV27 and TRBJ1-5; D gene ambiguous. The CDR3 extends over 14 amino acids. The germline CDR1 and CDR2 sequences are MNHEY and SMNVEV (reference sequence). CDR3 bases: TGTGCCGGCAGTTTCCGGGGAGTCAATCAGCCCCAGCATTTT. It encodes CAGSFRGVNQPQHF.

In this sample, this clone turned up once. The V gene is TRBV6-5, the J gene TRBJ1-6, with 10 bases identical to TRBD1. The CDR3 length is 14 residues. J was trimmed by 10 bases and V by 7 bases; bases with no gene match: 7. Germline V gives CDR1 MNHEY, CDR2 SVGAGI. The CDR3 is CASTPGTGVSPLHF. The CDR3 DNA follows: TGTGCCAGCACCCCCGGGACAGGGGTCTCACCCCTCCACTTT.

This clone was counted between two and nine times. This rearrangement joins TRBV6-5 to TRBJ1-1; TRBD1 agrees at 7 bases. Germline CDR1 MNHEY, CDR2 SVGAGI. The CDR3 spans 13 residues. V lost 4 bases, J lost 5 bases, and 4 bases stayed unmatched. The CDR3: CASSLTGRTEAFF. In nucleotides, the CDR3 is TGTGCCAGCAGTTTGACAGGGAGGACTGAAGCTTTCTTT.

This rearrangement joins TRBV4-1 to TRBJ1-1; D not resolved. There are 15 residues in the CDR3. Germline CDR1 is MGHRA and CDR2 is YSYEKL. With 1 base removed from V and 7 bases from J, the gap between germline ends came to 16 bases. The CDR3 loop reads CASSQASRVRLEAFF. CDR3 sequence (DNA): TGCGCCAGCAGCCAAGCCAGCCGGGTTAGACTTGAAGCTTTCTTT.

This clone was counted only a few times. For the CDR3, the DNA is TGTGCCAGTAGAAAGGGGGCCCCCTACGAGCAGTACTTC. Translated, it gives CASRKGAPYEQYF. The chain carries TRBV19 and TRBJ2-7; 7 bases fit TRBD1. V lost 6 bases and J lost 2; bases outside the gene matches: 4. Germline loops: CDR1 LNHDA, CDR2 SQIVND (reference sequence). The CDR3 totals 13 residues.

This clone was found a few times. A read error may produce the germline difference seen at one junction end. The chain joins TRBV6-5 to TRBJ2-2, with D maybe TRBD2 (6 bases). Per germline, CDR1 MNHEY and CDR2 SVGAGI. This CDR3 has 15 residues. CDR3 DNA: TGTGCCAGCGCCACGGGGGTAGGGAACCCCGGGGAGCTGTTTTTT. Protein product: CASATGVGNPGELFF.

Only one count was recorded for this clone. V and J are TRBV5-1 and TRBJ2-5, with 7 bases lining up with TRBD2. The CDR3 extends over 17 amino acids. The germline V gene encodes CDR1 SGHRS and CDR2 YFSETQ. V was clipped by 1 base and J by 2 bases; unmatched bases: 11. The CDR3 reads CASSLRWIAGEQETQYF. Here the CDR3 DNA reads TGCGCCAGCAGCTTGAGGTGGATAGCGGGTGAGCAAGAGACCCAGTACTTC.

CDR3 sequence: CASSRAGQGAYNEKLFF. CDR3 in DNA: TGCGCCAGCAGCCGGGCGGGACAGGGGGCTTATAACGAAAAACTGTTTTTT. The chain carries TRBV4-1 and TRBJ1-4; TRBD1 aligns across 12 bases. In germline, CDR1 is MGHRA, CDR2 YSYEKL. This CDR3 is 17 amino acids long. J lost 8 bases, V lost 4 bases, and 11 bases had no gene match.

This chain uses TRBV18 with TRBJ1-5; D not certain. Trimming took 0 bases from V and 4 from J, leaving 7 bases between them. This CDR3 contains 14 residues. Germline V gene data show CDR1 as KGHSH and CDR2 as LQKENI. The CDR3, as DNA: TGTGCCAGCTCACCACCGTCCCTAAATCAGCCCCAGCATTTT. Translated, it gives CASSPPSLNQPQHF. Complete variable domain (other parts from reference TRBV18 and TRBJ1-5): NAGVMQNPRHLVRRRGQEARLRCSPMKGHSHVYWYRQLPEEGLKFMVYLQKENIIDESGMPKERFSAEFPKEGPSILRIQQVVRGDSAAYFCASSPPSLNQPQHFGDGTRLSIL.

The CDR3 nucleotides are TGCGCCAGCAGCCAGTACCCGGGACAGGGGGCTAAGGAGCAGTTCTTC. Residues: CASSQYPGQGAKEQFF. The V gene is TRBV4-1, the J gene TRBJ2-1, with TRBD1 identical over 12 bases. Germline trimming cut 3 bases from V and 10 bases from J; bases unmatched to any gene: 10. The CDR3 extends over 16 amino acids. Germline CDR1 and CDR2: MGHRA and YSYEKL.

The rearrangement links TRBV11-2 to TRBJ2-7; 11 nucleotides agree with TRBD1. The germline CDR1 and CDR2 sequences are SGHAT and FQNNGV. V lost 5 bases and J lost 7; bases outside the gene matches: 7. CDR3 length: 14 residues. CDR3 bases: TGTGCCAGCAGCCAGGACAGGGGGCGGTATGAGCAGTACTTC. Its protein is CASSQDRGRYEQYF.

The genes are TRBV27 and TRBJ2-6; D is perhaps TRBD2 (7 bases). Between the trimmed V and J ends, which lost 6 bases and 0 bases, there was a span of 18 bases. The CDR3 is 18 amino acids. Germline V gene lookup returns CDR1 MNHEY and CDR2 SMNVEV (reference sequence). The CDR3 reads CASRGERGGPSGANVLTF. For the CDR3, the DNA is TGTGCCAGCAGGGGCGAAAGGGGGGGACCCTCTGGGGCCAACGTCCTGACTTTC.

The V gene is TRBV7-2, the J gene TRBJ1-5; no definite D call. Trimming left V 1 base short and J 4 bases short, with 8 bases between. The CDR3 has 14 residues. Per germline, CDR1 SGHTA and CDR2 FQGNSA. CDR3 DNA sequence: TGTGCCAGCAGCTTAGGGCGGGTAAATCAGCCCCAGCATTTT. It is translated as CASSLGRVNQPQHF. The complete variable domain, with remaining parts taken from reference TRBV7-2 and TRBJ1-5, reads GAGVSQSPSNKVTEKGKDVELRCDPISGHTALYWYRQSLGQGLEFLIYFQGNSAPDKSGLPSDRFSAERTGGSVSTLTIQRTQQEDSAVYLCASSLGRVNQPQHFGDGTRLSIL.